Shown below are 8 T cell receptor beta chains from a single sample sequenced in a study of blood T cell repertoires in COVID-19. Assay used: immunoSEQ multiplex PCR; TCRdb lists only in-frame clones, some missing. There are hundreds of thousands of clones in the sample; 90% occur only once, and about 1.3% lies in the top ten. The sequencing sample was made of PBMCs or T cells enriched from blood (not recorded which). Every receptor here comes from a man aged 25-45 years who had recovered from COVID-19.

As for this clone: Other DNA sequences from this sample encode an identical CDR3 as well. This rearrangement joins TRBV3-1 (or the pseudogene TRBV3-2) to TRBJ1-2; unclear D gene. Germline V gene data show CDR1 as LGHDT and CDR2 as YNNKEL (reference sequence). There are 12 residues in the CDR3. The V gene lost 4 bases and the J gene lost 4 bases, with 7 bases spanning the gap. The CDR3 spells CASSPTGYGYTF. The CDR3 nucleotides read TGTGCCAGCAGCCCCACCGGCTATGGCTACACCTTC.

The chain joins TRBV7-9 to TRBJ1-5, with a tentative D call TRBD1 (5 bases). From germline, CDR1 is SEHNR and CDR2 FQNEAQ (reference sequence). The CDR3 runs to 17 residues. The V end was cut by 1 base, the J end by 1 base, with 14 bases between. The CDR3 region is CASSLEGWQGSNQPQHF. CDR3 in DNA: TGTGCCAGCAGCTTAGAGGGGTGGCAGGGAAGCAATCAGCCCCAGCATTTT.

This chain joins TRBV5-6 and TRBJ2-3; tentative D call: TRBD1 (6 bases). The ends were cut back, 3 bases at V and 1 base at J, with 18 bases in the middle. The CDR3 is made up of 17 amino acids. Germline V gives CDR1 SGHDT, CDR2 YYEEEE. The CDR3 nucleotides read TGTGCCAGCAGCTGGGGGCCGGGTTTTTCCGGCACAGATACGCAGTATTTT. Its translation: CASSWGPGFSGTDTQYF.

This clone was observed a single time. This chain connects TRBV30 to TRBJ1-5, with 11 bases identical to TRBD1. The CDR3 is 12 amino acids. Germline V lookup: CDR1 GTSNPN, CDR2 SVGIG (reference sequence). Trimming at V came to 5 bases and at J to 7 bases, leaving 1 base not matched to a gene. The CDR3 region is CAWGTGGQPQHF. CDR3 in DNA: TGTGCCTGGGGGACAGGGGGACAGCCCCAGCATTTT.

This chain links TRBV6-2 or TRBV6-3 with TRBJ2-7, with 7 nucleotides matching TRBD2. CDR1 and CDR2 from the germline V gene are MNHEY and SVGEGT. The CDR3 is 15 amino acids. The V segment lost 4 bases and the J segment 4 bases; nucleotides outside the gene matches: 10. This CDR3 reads CASSWKGRERYEQYF. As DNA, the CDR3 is TGTGCCAGCAGTTGGAAGGGGCGGGAGAGATACGAGCAGTACTTC.

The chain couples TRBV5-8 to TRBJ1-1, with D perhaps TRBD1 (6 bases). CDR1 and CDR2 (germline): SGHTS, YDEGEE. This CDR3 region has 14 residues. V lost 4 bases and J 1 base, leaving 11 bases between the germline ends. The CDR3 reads CASSPGQRNTEAFF. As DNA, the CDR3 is TGTGCCAGCAGCCCCGGACAGAGGAACACTGAAGCTTTCTTT.

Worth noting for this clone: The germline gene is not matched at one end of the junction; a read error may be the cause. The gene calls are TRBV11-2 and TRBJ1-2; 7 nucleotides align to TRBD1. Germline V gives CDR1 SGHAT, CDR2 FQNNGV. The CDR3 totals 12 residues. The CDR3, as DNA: TGTGCCAGCAGCTCAGAGAGGACAGGTGGACACTTC. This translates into CASSSERTGGHF.

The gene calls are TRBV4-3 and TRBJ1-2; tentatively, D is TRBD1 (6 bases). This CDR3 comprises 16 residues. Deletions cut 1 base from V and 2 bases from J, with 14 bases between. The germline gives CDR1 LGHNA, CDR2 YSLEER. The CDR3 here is CASSQGGGAENYGYTF. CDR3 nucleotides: TGCGCCAGCAGCCAAGGTGGGGGCGCGGAGAACTATGGCTACACCTTC.